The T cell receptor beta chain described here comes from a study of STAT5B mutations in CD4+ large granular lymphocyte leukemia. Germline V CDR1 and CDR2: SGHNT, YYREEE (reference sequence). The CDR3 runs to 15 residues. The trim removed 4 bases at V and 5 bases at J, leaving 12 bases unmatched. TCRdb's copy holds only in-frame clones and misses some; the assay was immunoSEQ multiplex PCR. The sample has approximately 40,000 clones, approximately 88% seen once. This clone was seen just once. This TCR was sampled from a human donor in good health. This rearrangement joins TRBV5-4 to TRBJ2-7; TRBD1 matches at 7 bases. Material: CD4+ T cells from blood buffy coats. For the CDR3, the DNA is TGTGCCAGCAGCCCCGTCGGACAGGTCCTTCACGAGCAGTACTTC. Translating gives CASSPVGQVLHEQYF.